This section outlines one T cell receptor (beta chain) sequence together with its context. Participant-given clinical history determined each cohort assignment. Two negative PCRs, clearance, or symptom resolution were required of recovered Cohort 3 donors. This entry comes from a study of blood T cell repertoires in COVID-19. CDR1 is GTSNPN, CDR2 SVGIG, per germline (reference sequence). The CDR3 is made up of 14 amino acids. The J segment lost 6 bases and the V segment lost 3 bases, leaving 5 bases of the junction unmatched. Per the original methods: It was from reference gene primer amplification that nucleated cell counts were estimated. The assay was immunoSEQ multiplex PCR, and TCRdb's table has in-frame clones only and misses some. V, J and clone size are those of that table, while D and trimming were read from the DNA. The sample has over 140,000 clones, around 79% seen once.

The chain joins TRBV30 to TRBJ2-4, with 10 bases fitting TRBD1. The receptor was derived from a woman aged 50 to 60 who had recovered from COVID-19. Sequencing was performed on PBMCs or T cells enriched from blood (not recorded which). The CDR3 loop is CAWRGRDRGNIQYF. In nucleotides, the CDR3 is TGTGCCTGGAGAGGACGGGACAGGGGAAACATTCAGTACTTC. Full variable domain (missing parts from reference TRBV30 and TRBJ2-4): SQTIHQWPATLVQPVGSPLSLECTVEGTSNPNLYWYRQAAGRGLQLLFYSVGIGQISSEVPQNLSASRPQDRQFILSSKKLLLSDSGFYLCAWRGRDRGNIQYFGAGTRLSVL.